This T cell receptor (beta chain) was found in a study of blood T cell repertoires in COVID-19. Per germline, CDR1 SQVTM and CDR2 ANQGSEA. V was shortened by 4 bases and J by 6 bases, with 10 bases between the two germline ends. The CDR3 covers 12 residues. Method: immunoSEQ multiplex PCR; TCRdb's copy keeps in-frame clones and lacks some. The table records more than 75,000 clones, 70% to 90% of them present only once. The sequencing sample was made of peripheral blood. The source is an elderly woman with active COVID-19. V and J are TRBV29-1 and TRBJ2-1; TRBD2 might be the D (6 bases). The CDR3 DNA is TGCAGCGTTGGTGCGCGGGGCAATGAGCAGTTCTTC. Its translation: CSVGARGNEQFF.